The subject of this entry is one TCR beta chain. What it binds is not known. The sample is drawn from a study of cytomegalovirus exposure and HLA in healthy donors. Study-wide points: In a later analysis, V- and J-gene trimming of beta chains associated with a DCLRE1C missense variant, replicated independently. It was only CMV serostatus that was available as immune exposure information.

A multiplex PCR was run with 60 Vbeta primers and 13 Jbeta primers. Generated by immunoSEQ multiplex PCR, the TCRdb table keeps only in-frame clones and is missing some. The data hold roughly 170,000 clones, with roughly 85% observed a single time. V was pared by 6 bases and J by 8 bases, with 5 bases of the junction left unmatched. The CDR3 length is 13 residues. Germline V gene lookup returns CDR1 MNHNY and CDR2 SVGAGI (reference sequence). This TCR came from a man in his thirties or forties in good health and CMV-seronegative. The rearrangement uses TRBV6-6 and TRBJ1-4; 8 positions agree with TRBD1. Sequenced sample: PBMCs. CDR3 sequence reads: CASRRTGNEKLFF. CDR3 coding DNA: TGTGCCAGCAGGAGGACAGGGAACGAAAAACTGTTTTTT.